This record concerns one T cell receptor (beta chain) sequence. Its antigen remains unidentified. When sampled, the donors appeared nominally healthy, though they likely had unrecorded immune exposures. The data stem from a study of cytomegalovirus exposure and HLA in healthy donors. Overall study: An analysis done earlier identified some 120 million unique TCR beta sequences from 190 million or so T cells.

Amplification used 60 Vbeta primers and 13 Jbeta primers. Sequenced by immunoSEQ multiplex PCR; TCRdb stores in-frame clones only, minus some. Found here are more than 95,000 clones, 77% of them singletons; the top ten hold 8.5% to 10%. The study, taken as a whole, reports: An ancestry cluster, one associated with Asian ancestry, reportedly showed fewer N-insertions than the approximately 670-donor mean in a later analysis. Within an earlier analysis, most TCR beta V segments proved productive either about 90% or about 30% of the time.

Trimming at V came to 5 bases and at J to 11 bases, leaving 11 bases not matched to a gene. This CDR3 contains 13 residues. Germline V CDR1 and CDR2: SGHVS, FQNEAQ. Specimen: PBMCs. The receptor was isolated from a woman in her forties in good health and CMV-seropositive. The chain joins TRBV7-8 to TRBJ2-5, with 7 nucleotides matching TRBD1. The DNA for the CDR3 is TGTGCCAGCAGCCTACTACGGGACAGTGAGCAGTACTTC. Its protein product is CASSLLRDSEQYF.